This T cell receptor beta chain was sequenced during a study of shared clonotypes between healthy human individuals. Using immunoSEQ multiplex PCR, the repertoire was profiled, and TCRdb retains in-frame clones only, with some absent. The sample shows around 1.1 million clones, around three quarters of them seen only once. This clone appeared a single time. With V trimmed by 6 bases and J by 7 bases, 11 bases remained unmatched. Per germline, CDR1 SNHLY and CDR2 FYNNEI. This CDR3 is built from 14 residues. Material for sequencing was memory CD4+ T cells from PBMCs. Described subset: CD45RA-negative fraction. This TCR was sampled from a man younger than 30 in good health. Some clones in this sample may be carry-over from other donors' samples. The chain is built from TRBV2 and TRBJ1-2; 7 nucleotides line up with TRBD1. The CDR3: CASSALTGRGGYTF. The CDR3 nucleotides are TGTGCCAGCAGCGCATTGACAGGGAGGGGTGGCTACACCTTC.